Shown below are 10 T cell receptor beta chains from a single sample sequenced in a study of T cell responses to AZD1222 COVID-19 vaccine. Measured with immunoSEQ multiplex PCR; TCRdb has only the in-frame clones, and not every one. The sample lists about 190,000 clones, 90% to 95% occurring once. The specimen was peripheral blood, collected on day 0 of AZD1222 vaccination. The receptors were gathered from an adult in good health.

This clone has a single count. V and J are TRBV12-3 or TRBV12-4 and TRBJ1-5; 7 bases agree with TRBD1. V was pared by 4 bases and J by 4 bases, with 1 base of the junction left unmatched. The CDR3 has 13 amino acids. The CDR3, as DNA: TGTGCCAGCAGTTCGGGACAGAATCAGCCCCAGCATTTT. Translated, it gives CASSSGQNQPQHF.

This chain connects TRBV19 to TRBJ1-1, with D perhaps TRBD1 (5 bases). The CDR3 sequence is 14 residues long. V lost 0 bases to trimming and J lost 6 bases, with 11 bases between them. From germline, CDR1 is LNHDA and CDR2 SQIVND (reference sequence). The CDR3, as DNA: TGTGCCAGTAGTATAGACCCCCTGGGGGCTGAAGCTTTCTTT. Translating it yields CASSIDPLGAEAFF.

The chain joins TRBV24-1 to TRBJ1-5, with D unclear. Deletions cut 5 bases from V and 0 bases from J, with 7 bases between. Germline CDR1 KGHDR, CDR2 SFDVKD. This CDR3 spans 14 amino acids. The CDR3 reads CATSAGYSNQPQHF. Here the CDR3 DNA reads TGTGCCACCAGTGCAGGATATAGCAATCAGCCCCAGCATTTT.

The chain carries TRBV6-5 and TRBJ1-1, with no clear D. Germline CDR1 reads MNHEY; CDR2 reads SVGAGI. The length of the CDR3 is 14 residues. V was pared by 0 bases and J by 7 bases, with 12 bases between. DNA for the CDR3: TGTGCCAGCAGTTACTCGGGGAGGGAAGGTGAAGCTTTCTTT. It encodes CASSYSGREGEAFF.

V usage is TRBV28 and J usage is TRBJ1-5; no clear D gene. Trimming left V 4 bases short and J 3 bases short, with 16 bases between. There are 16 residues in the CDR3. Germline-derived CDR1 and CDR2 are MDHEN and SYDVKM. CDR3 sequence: CASSWRIRLDNQPQHF. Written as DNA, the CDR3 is TGTGCCAGCAGTTGGCGAATACGGTTGGACAATCAGCCCCAGCATTTT.

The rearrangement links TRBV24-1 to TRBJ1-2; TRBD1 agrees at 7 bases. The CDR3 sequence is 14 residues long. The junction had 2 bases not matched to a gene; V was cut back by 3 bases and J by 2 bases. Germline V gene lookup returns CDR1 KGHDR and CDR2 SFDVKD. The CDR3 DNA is TGTGCCACCAGTGATCACAGGGGAAACTATGGCTACACCTTC. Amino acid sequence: CATSDHRGNYGYTF.

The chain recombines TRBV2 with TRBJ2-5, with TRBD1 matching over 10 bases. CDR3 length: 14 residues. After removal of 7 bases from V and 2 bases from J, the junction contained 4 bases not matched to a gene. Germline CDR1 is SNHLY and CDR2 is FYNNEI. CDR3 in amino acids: CASKGDRGQETQYF. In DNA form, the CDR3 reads TGTGCCAGCAAGGGGGACAGGGGTCAAGAGACCCAGTACTTC.

Here the CDR3 DNA reads TGCGCCAGCAGCTGGGGACTAGCGGCGAACACCGGGGAGCTGTTTTTT. Encoded protein: CASSWGLAANTGELFF. This rearrangement joins TRBV5-1 to TRBJ2-2; TRBD2 aligns across 11 bases. V was pared by 3 bases and J by 0 bases, with 1 base of the junction left unmatched. The length of the CDR3 is 16 residues. CDR1 is SGHRS and CDR2 is YFSETQ in the germline V gene.

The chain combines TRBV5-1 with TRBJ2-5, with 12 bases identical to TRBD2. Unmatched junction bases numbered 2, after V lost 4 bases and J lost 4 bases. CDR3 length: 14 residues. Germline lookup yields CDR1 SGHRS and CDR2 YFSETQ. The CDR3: CASSPLAGGETQYF. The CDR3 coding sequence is TGCGCCAGCAGCCCACTAGCGGGAGGAGAGACCCAGTACTTC.

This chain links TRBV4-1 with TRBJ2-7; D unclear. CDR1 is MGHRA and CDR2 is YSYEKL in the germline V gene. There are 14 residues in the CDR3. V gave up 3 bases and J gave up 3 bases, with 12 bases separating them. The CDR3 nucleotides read TGCGCCAGCAGCCATAATGAGGAACACTACGAGCAGTACTTC. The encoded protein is CASSHNEEHYEQYF.